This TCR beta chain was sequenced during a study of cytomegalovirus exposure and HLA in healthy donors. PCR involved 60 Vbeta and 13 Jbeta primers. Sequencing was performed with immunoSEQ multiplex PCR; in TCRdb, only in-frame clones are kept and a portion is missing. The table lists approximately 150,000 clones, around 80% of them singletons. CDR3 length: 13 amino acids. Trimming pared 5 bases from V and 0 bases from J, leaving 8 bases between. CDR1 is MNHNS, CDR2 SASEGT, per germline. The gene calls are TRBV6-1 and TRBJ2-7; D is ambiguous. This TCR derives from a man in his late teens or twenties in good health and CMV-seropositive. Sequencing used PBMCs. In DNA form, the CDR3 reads TGTGCCAGCAGTCCAGGATTCTCCTACGAGCAGTACTTC. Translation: CASSPGFSYEQYF.